This TCR beta chain was identified in a study of beta chain features in type 1 diabetes. Study-level information: Sorted cell examination encompassed approximately 110 million cells across all samples.

This clone was counted a few times. Its antigen remains unidentified. All of the isolated RNA was reverse transcribed, so expressed TCRB transcripts were sequenced. Sequencing of naive, central memory and regulatory T cell samples gave an average of around 3.8 million reads. Here immunoSEQ multiplex PCR was the method, and the copy in TCRdb shows in-frame clones only, minus some. The table has about 230,000 clones, roughly 17% seen once. Findings of the study overall: Here, the possible influence of HLA type (on TCRB rearrangement) remained unresolved. A PCR bias possibly favoring shorter templates would apply equally to patients and controls. Shortening that was moderate but significant affected the TCRB CDR3s of Type 1 diabetes patients in all four CD4+ subsets.

The CDR3 length is 16 residues. From germline, CDR1 is LGHNA and CDR2 YNFKEQ. Trimming took 0 bases from V and 2 from J, leaving 11 bases between them. This clonotype was sampled from a man younger than 40 with type 1 diabetes. The sequenced sample was naive CD4+ T cells from blood. The genes are TRBV4-2 and TRBJ1-5, with D possibly matching TRBD1 (6 bases). Here the CDR3 reads CASSQDINRGNQPQHF. For the CDR3, the DNA is TGTGCCAGCAGCCAAGATATCAACAGGGGCAATCAGCCCCAGCATTTT.